One and the same sample provided the 7 T cell receptor beta chains below, sequenced in a study of T-cell reconstitution after alpha-beta-depleted transplantation in children. Construction of the TCRbeta library involved unique molecular identifiers. TCRdb re-derived calls from the PCR reads in MiXCR, one entry per CDR3 protein. The sample contains 200,000 or so distinct CDR3 sequences, approximately 6.9% of which appear only once. Specimen: PBMCs, collected before TCRalphabeta/CD19-depleted stem cell transplant. The origin of the receptors is a boy aged 2-15 years with acute lymphoblastic leukemia, due to receive a stem cell transplant.

There are a few counts of this clonotype. The V gene is TRBV4-1, the J gene TRBJ2-1, with a weak D call TRBD1 (6 bases). The CDR3 contains 17 residues. Trimming left V 0 bases short and J 2 bases short, with 14 bases between. The germline CDR1 and CDR2 sequences are MGHRA and YSYEKL. The CDR3 DNA reads TGCGCCAGCAGCCAAGAAGGCAGGGGAAGAGCCTACAATGAGCAGTTCTTC. Translating it yields CASSQEGRGRAYNEQFF.

This clonotype showed up many times. V is TRBV2 and J is TRBJ2-3; D ambiguous. V gave up 6 bases and J gave up 10 bases, with 11 bases separating them. CDR3 length: 11 amino acids. CDR1 and CDR2 (germline): SNHLY, FYNNEI. Here the CDR3 reads CASSALVAQYF. CDR3 DNA sequence: TGTGCCAGCAGCGCCCTGGTTGCGCAGTATTTT.

This clonotype appeared a few times. V gene TRBV28 combines with J gene TRBJ2-1, with D hard to call. The V end was cut by 6 bases, the J end by 4 bases, with 13 bases between. In germline, CDR1 is MDHEN, CDR2 SYDVKM. CDR3 length equals 14 residues. The CDR3: CASSFVSPYNEQFF. The CDR3 bases are TGTGCCAGCAGCTTCGTATCCCCATACAATGAGCAGTTCTTC.

The table lists this clonotype with many counts. V usage is TRBV29-1 and J usage is TRBJ1-1; no reliable D call. The CDR3 is made up of 13 amino acids. The V gene lost 1 base and the J gene lost 3 bases, with 9 bases spanning the gap. Germline CDR1 and CDR2: SQVTM and ANQGSEA. CDR3 sequence: CSVEAHGDTEAFF. CDR3 bases: TGCAGCGTTGAAGCGCACGGGGACACTGAAGCTTTCTTT.

At least ten counts were recorded for this clonotype. The chain couples TRBV11-2 to TRBJ2-3, with a tentative D call TRBD1 (5 bases). There are 13 residues in the CDR3. The germline V gene has CDR1 SGHAT and CDR2 FQNNGV. V lost 2 bases, J lost 4 bases, and 7 bases lay in between. The CDR3 is CASSLSRADTQYF. CDR3 DNA: TGTGCCAGCAGCTTAAGCAGGGCAGATACGCAGTATTTT.

In this sample, this clonotype turned up many times. The V call is TRBV5-1, the J call TRBJ2-7; 8 bases are shared with TRBD1. The CDR3 is made up of 15 amino acids. CDR1 and CDR2 from the germline V gene are SGHRS and YFSETQ. The ends lost 1 base at V and 6 bases at J; junction bases unmatched: 9. The chain's CDR3 is CASSLPRGQGGEQYF. The CDR3 nucleotides are TGCGCCAGCAGCTTGCCGCGCGGACAGGGAGGCGAGCAGTACTTC. Full variable domain (remainder filled in from reference TRBV5-1 and TRBJ2-7): KAGVTQTPRYLIKTRGQQVTLSCSPISGHRSVSWYQQTPGQGLQFLFEYFSETQRNKGNFPGRFSGRQFSNSRSEMNVSTLELGDSALYLCASSLPRGQGGEQYFGPGTRLTVT.

In its sample, this clonotype was seen a few times. The rearrangement links TRBV7-6 to TRBJ1-1, with 7 bases lining up with TRBD1. Looked up from germline, CDR1 is SGHVS and CDR2 is FNYEAQ. The ends lost 11 bases at V and 5 bases at J; junction bases unmatched: 14. The CDR3 has 14 residues. The CDR3 reads CALTEQGPWTEAFF. The CDR3 DNA follows: TGTGCCCTCACTGAACAGGGGCCATGGACTGAAGCTTTCTTT. Complete variable domain (other parts from reference TRBV7-6 and TRBJ1-1): GAGVSQSPRYKVTKRGQDVALRCDPISGHVSLYWYRQALGQGPEFLTYFNYEAQQDKSGLPNDRFSAERPEGSISTLTIQRTEQRDSAMYRCALTEQGPWTEAFFGQGTRLTVV.